Listed below are T cell receptor beta chains from one sample, sequenced in a study of neurological immune-mediated disorders. TCRdb used MiXCR to reprocess the 5' RACE reads, holding one entry per CDR3 protein. The data show around 100,000 distinct CDR3 sequences, approximately 10% seen once. The source material was PBMCs. Receptor source: a female donor with HTLV-1-associated myelopathy (HAM/TSP). The CDR3 runs from the conserved cysteine through the conserved F or W. D genes are given only for firm matches. Clone size is not always given. Where it is, it says once, few, many or a class for expanded clones.

abundance: many
j_gene: TRBJ2-2
v_gene: TRBV5-1
d_gene: NA
CDR3nt: TGCGCCAGCAGCCCCCGGGACCCCCTTCGTATAACCGGGGAGCTGTTTTTT
CDR3aa: CASSPRDPLRITGELFF

abundance: many
j_gene: TRBJ2-3
v_gene: TRBV10-3
d_gene: NA
CDR3nt: TGTGCCATCAGTGAAGGGGCCCCATCCGATACGCAGTATTTT
CDR3aa: CAISEGAPSDTQYF

abundance: many
j_gene: TRBJ2-7
v_gene: TRBV28
d_gene: NA
CDR3nt: TGTGCCAGCAGTTTATTCGGGTCATCTTCCTACGAGCAGTACTTC
CDR3aa: CASSLFGSSSYEQYF

abundance: many
j_gene: TRBJ2-3
v_gene: TRBV20-1
d_gene: NA
CDR3nt: TGCAGTGCTTTTGCTACGGATACGCAGTATTTT
CDR3aa: CSAFATDTQYF

abundance: many
j_gene: TRBJ1-1
v_gene: TRBV5-1
d_gene: NA
CDR3nt: TGCGCCAGCAGCTTGACAGGGACTACGGGCACTGAAGCTTTCTTT
CDR3aa: CASSLTGTTGTEAFF

abundance: many
j_gene: TRBJ2-5
v_gene: TRBV20-1
d_gene: NA
CDR3nt: TGCAGTGCTAGAGCGGTTGGGGGGAGAGAGACCCAGTACTTC
CDR3aa: CSARAVGGRETQYF

abundance: many
j_gene: TRBJ2-3
v_gene: TRBV5-1
d_gene: NA
CDR3nt: TGCGCCAGCAGCTTGGTAGGCGGCCGCACAGATACGCAGTATTTT
CDR3aa: CASSLVGGRTDTQYF

abundance: NA
j_gene: TRBJ1-3
v_gene: TRBV12-3/TRBV12-4
d_gene: TRBD1
CDR3nt: TGTGCCAGCAGTTCAGGGGGGAGCTCTGGAAACACCATATATTTT
CDR3aa: CASSSGGSSGNTIYF

abundance: many
j_gene: TRBJ2-7
v_gene: TRBV5-1
d_gene: NA
CDR3nt: TGCGCCAGCAGCTACAGTGCGGGGCCCTACGAGCAGTACTTC
CDR3aa: CASSYSAGPYEQYF

abundance: many
j_gene: TRBJ2-1
v_gene: TRBV18
d_gene: NA
CDR3nt: TGTGCCAGCTCACCTGGAAAGGCGGGGTTTGATGATGAGCAGTTCTTC
CDR3aa: CASSPGKAGFDDEQFF

abundance: many
j_gene: TRBJ1-4
v_gene: TRBV12-3/TRBV12-4
d_gene: NA
CDR3nt: TGTGCCAGCACCGAAGGACAGACACGGGAAAAACTGTTTTTT
CDR3aa: CASTEGQTREKLFF

abundance: many
j_gene: TRBJ1-5
v_gene: TRBV9
d_gene: NA
CDR3nt: TGTGCCAGCAGCGGCCGACTCGCTAGCAATCAGCCCCAGCATTTT
CDR3aa: CASSGRLASNQPQHF

abundance: many
j_gene: TRBJ2-2
v_gene: TRBV3-1
d_gene: NA
CDR3nt: TGTGCCAGCAGCCAAGACTCACCGACACGCCTTGGGGAGCTGTTTTTT
CDR3aa: CASSQDSPTRLGELFF

abundance: few
j_gene: TRBJ2-7
v_gene: TRBV20-1
d_gene: TRBD1
CDR3nt: TGCAGTGCTAGAGATCACAGGGGTCACGACGAGCAGTACTTC
CDR3aa: CSARDHRGHDEQYF

abundance: many
j_gene: TRBJ1-1
v_gene: TRBV20-1
d_gene: TRBD1
CDR3nt: TGCAGTGCTAGAGAACCACGGACAGGGACGAACACTGAAGCTTTCTTT
CDR3aa: CSAREPRTGTNTEAFF

abundance: many
j_gene: TRBJ2-3
v_gene: TRBV20-1
d_gene: TRBD1
CDR3nt: TGCAGTGCTAGAGTGGCGACAGGGGGATCCTCAGGCACAGATACGCAGTATTTT
CDR3aa: CSARVATGGSSGTDTQYF

abundance: many
j_gene: TRBJ2-1
v_gene: TRBV20-1
d_gene: TRBD2
CDR3nt: TGCAGTGCTACGGGACTAGTGGACTACAATGAGCAGTTCTTC
CDR3aa: CSATGLVDYNEQFF

abundance: many
j_gene: TRBJ2-7
v_gene: TRBV6-2/TRBV6-3
d_gene: TRBD1
CDR3nt: TGTGCCAGCAGTTACCGGACCGGGACAGGGGCGAGGCAGTACTTC
CDR3aa: CASSYRTGTGARQYF

abundance: many
j_gene: TRBJ2-1
v_gene: TRBV7-2
d_gene: TRBD2
CDR3nt: TGTGCCAGCAGCCCCCGCAGCGGGGGGCCGGGGCAGTTCTTC
CDR3aa: CASSPRSGGPGQFF

abundance: medium-sized
j_gene: TRBJ2-3
v_gene: TRBV20-1
d_gene: NA
CDR3nt: TGCGGCGGGGGCGGGGACACAGATACGCAGTATTTT
CDR3aa: CGGGGDTDTQYF

abundance: NA
j_gene: TRBJ2-5
v_gene: TRBV5-6
d_gene: TRBD1
CDR3nt: TGTGCCAGCAGACGCCACAGGGGGGAAGAGACCCAGTACTTC
CDR3aa: CASRRHRGEETQYF

abundance: NA
j_gene: TRBJ2-3
v_gene: TRBV5-1
d_gene: TRBD2
CDR3nt: TGCGCCAGCAGAGGACTAGCGGCGGAAAATACGCAGTATTTT
CDR3aa: CASRGLAAENTQYF

abundance: many
j_gene: TRBJ2-7
v_gene: TRBV12-3/TRBV12-4
d_gene: TRBD1
CDR3nt: TGTGCCAGCAGCTCAGACAGGGGGATCTACGAGCAGTACTTC
CDR3aa: CASSSDRGIYEQYF

abundance: many
j_gene: TRBJ2-3
v_gene: TRBV20-1
d_gene: TRBD2
CDR3nt: TGCAGTGCTAGAGACCTCAGGACTAGCGGGGGCCTTGCTGGCACAGATACGCAGTATTTT
CDR3aa: CSARDLRTSGGLAGTDTQYF

abundance: many
j_gene: TRBJ2-1
v_gene: TRBV4-2
d_gene: NA
CDR3nt: TGTGCCAGCAGCCAACCGGACTCCAGTTTCAATGAGCAGTTCTTC
CDR3aa: CASSQPDSSFNEQFF

abundance: many
j_gene: TRBJ2-5
v_gene: TRBV14
d_gene: NA
CDR3nt: TGTGCCAGCAGCCCTGTTACCGGGGGTGGAGAGACCCAGTACTTC
CDR3aa: CASSPVTGGGETQYF

abundance: many
j_gene: TRBJ2-1
v_gene: TRBV5-1
d_gene: NA
CDR3nt: TGCGCCAGCAGCTTGGCCTTGACCGAGCAGTTCTTC
CDR3aa: CASSLALTEQFF

abundance: NA
j_gene: TRBJ1-1
v_gene: TRBV29-1
d_gene: TRBD1
CDR3nt: TGCAGCGTTGAGACAGGGGTCATTGAAGCTTTCTTT
CDR3aa: CSVETGVIEAFF

abundance: NA
j_gene: TRBJ2-1
v_gene: TRBV7-3
d_gene: TRBD2
CDR3nt: TGTGCCAGCAGCCCCCGGGGGGTCTCCTACAATGAGCAGTTCTTC
CDR3aa: CASSPRGVSYNEQFF

abundance: many
j_gene: TRBJ2-2
v_gene: TRBV18
d_gene: NA
CDR3nt: TGTGCCAGCTCACCCACGGGACAAAACACCGGGGAGCTGTTTTTT
CDR3aa: CASSPTGQNTGELFF

abundance: few
j_gene: TRBJ2-1
v_gene: TRBV2
d_gene: NA
CDR3nt: TGTGCCAGCAGTCGAAAGGCGGACTTATACAATGAGCAGTTCTTC
CDR3aa: CASSRKADLYNEQFF

abundance: many
j_gene: TRBJ2-2
v_gene: TRBV5-1
d_gene: NA
CDR3nt: TGCGCCAGCAGCGACACAACAGGGTACACCGGGGAGCTGTTTTTT
CDR3aa: CASSDTTGYTGELFF

abundance: many
j_gene: TRBJ2-1
v_gene: TRBV7-9
d_gene: NA
CDR3nt: TGTGCCAGCAGCTTAGTAGAAGGAAATGGGCAGTTCTTC
CDR3aa: CASSLVEGNGQFF

abundance: many
j_gene: TRBJ1-1
v_gene: TRBV5-1
d_gene: NA
CDR3nt: TGCGCCAGCAGCCCCCCGGACAGATTGAACACTGAAGCTTTCTTT
CDR3aa: CASSPPDRLNTEAFF

abundance: NA
j_gene: TRBJ2-3
v_gene: TRBV20-1
d_gene: NA
CDR3nt: TGCAGTGCTACCTTGGGCCCGTGGTGCGCAGATACTCAGTATTTT
CDR3aa: CSATLGPWCADTQYF

abundance: many
j_gene: TRBJ1-1
v_gene: TRBV3-1
d_gene: NA
CDR3nt: TGTGCCAGCAGCCAACGGGGAGTCGCGTGGGGTGTGAACACTGAAGCTTTCTTT
CDR3aa: CASSQRGVAWGVNTEAFF

abundance: many
j_gene: TRBJ2-7
v_gene: TRBV20-1
d_gene: NA
CDR3nt: TGCAGTGCTAGGGGGGCTAGCGAGTCCTACGAGCAGTACTTC
CDR3aa: CSARGASESYEQYF

abundance: many
j_gene: TRBJ2-1
v_gene: TRBV5-1
d_gene: NA
CDR3nt: TGCGCCAGCAGCTTGGCCCTCACCAGGGGTGAGCAGTTCTTC
CDR3aa: CASSLALTRGEQFF

abundance: NA
j_gene: TRBJ1-2
v_gene: TRBV5-1
d_gene: NA
CDR3nt: TGCGCCAGCAGCTCCCTCCAGACAGAAGATGGCTACACCTTC
CDR3aa: CASSSLQTEDGYTF

abundance: many
j_gene: TRBJ1-6
v_gene: TRBV11-3
d_gene: NA
CDR3nt: TGTGCCAGCAGCTTGGGGCGGCGTAATTCACCCCTCCACTTT
CDR3aa: CASSLGRRNSPLHF

abundance: many
j_gene: TRBJ2-5
v_gene: TRBV20-1
d_gene: NA
CDR3nt: TGCAGTGCTACCGGGGTCAGGGAGACCCAGTACTTC
CDR3aa: CSATGVRETQYF